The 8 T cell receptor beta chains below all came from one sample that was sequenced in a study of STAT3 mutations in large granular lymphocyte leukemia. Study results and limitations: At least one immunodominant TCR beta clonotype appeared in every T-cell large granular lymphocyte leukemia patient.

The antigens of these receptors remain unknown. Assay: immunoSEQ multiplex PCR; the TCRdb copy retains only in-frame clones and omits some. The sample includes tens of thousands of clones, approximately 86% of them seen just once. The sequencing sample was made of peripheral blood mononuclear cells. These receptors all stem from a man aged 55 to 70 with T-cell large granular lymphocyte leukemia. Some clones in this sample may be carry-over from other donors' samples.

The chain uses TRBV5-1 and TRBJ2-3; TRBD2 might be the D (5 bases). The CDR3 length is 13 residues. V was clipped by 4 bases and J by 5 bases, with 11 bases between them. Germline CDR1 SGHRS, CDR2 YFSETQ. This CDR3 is CASSVTRLDTQYF. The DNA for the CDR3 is TGCGCCAGCAGCGTTACTAGGTTAGATACGCAGTATTTT. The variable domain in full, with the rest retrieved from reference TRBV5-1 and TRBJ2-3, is KAGVTQTPRYLIKTRGQQVTLSCSPISGHRSVSWYQQTPGQGLQFLFEYFSETQRNKGNFPGRFSGRQFSNSRSEMNVSTLELGDSALYLCASSVTRLDTQYFGPGTRLTVL.

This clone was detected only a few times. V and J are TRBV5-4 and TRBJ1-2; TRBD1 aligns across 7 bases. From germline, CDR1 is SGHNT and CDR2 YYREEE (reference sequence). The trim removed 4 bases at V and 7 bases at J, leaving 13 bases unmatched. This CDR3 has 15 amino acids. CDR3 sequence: CASSPPTGRTAGYTF. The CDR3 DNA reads TGTGCCAGCAGCCCCCCGACAGGGCGGACCGCTGGCTACACCTTC.

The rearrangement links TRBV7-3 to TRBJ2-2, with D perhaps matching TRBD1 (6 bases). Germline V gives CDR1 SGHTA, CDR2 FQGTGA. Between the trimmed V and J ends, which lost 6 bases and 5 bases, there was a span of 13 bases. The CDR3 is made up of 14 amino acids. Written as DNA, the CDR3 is TGTGCCAGCAGTGGGGGCGTTGGTACCGGGGAGCTGTTTTTT. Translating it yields CASSGGVGTGELFF.

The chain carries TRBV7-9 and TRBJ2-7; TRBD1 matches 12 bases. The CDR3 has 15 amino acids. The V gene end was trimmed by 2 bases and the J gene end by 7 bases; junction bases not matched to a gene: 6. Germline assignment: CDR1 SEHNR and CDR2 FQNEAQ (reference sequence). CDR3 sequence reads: CASSLWGQGAGEQYF. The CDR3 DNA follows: TGTGCCAGCAGCTTATGGGGACAGGGGGCGGGTGAGCAGTACTTC. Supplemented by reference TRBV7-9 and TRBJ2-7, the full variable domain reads DTGVSQNPRHKITKRGQNVTFRCDPISEHNRLYWYRQTLGQGPEFLTYFQNEAQLEKSRLLSDRFSAERPKGSFSTLEIQRTEQGDSAMYLCASSLWGQGAGEQYFGPGTRLTVT.

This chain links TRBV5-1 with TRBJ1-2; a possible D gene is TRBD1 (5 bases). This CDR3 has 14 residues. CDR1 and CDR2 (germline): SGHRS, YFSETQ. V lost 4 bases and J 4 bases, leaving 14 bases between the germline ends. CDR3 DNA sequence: TGCGCCAGCAGCCTGGAGGGGCAGCCCTATGGCTACACCTTC. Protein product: CASSLEGQPYGYTF.

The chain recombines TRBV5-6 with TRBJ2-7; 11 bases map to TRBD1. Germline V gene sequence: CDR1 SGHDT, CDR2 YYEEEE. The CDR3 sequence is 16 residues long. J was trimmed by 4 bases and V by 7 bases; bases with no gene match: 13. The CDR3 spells CASRSLRTGGAYEQYF. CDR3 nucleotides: TGTGCCAGCCGCTCCCTCAGGACAGGGGGCGCTTACGAGCAGTACTTC.

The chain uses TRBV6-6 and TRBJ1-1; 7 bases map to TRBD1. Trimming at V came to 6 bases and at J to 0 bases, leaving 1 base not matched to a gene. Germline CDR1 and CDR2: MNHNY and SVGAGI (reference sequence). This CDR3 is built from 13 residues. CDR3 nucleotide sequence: TGTGCCAGCAGGGGACAGATGAACACTGAAGCTTTCTTT. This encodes CASRGQMNTEAFF.

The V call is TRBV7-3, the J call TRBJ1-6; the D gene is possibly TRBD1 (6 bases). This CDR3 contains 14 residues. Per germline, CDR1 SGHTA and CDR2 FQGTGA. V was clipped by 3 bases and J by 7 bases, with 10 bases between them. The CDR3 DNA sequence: TGTGCCAGCAGCTTCGGGCAGGGGAATTCACCCCTCCACTTT. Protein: CASSFGQGNSPLHF. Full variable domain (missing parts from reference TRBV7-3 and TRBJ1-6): GAGVSQTPSNKVTEKGKYVELRCDPISGHTALYWYRQSLGQGPEFLIYFQGTGAADDSGLPNDRFFAVRPEGSVSTLKIQRTERGDSAVYLCASSFGQGNSPLHFGNGTRLTVT.